This paragraph covers one TCR beta chain sequence. The antigen it binds to is not known. No base quality information exists; no much larger clone differs at one position. The data originate from a study of blood T cells in healthy people across ages (dated by TCRdb to the mid-2010s). Regarding the complete study: Template switching captured roughly one uniquely barcoded TCR beta cDNA molecule per two T cells in model experiments. The study measured age-related changes in TCR beta repertoire diversity using deep sequencing normalized with unique cDNA molecular identifiers. Four age groups were formed from the donors: young (average 16 years), middle-aged (approximately 41), aged (roughly 59) and long-lived (roughly 88). Two additional independent replicas of 1 million unique cDNA reads from the same blood draw were analyzed for two donors (one aged 18 to 30 and one aged 80 or older). Donors of different ages were randomly distributed across sequencing lanes to avoid experimental bias. General study outcomes and caveats: Estimates of total diversity from one million sequenced T cells were regarded as lower bounds and underestimates. Since profiling was done on bulk unsorted PBMCs, naive and antigen-experienced compartments could not be conclusively compared. There was a strong correlation between observed TCR beta diversity and the percentage of naive T cells measured by flow cytometry. Because donor CMV infection status was unknown, age-related changes in expanded clonotypes were potentially confounded. Compared with the aged group, the long-lived group had more naive CD4+ T cells, fewer expanded clones and increased TCR diversity, suggesting age selection. As age increased, observed TCR beta diversity per million T cells dropped in a roughly linear way, and a significant reduction was already evident by age 40.

Via the germline V gene, CDR1 is LGHNA and CDR2 YNFKEQ. The CDR3 runs 15 amino acids, cysteine and phenylalanine included. The DNA shown is the 45-base CDR3, in frame from base 1. V loses 1 base of germline sequence and J loses 4 bases, and the interval between the two ends is 13 bases. Receptors were amplified or captured by 5' RACE. The data were produced on an Illumina HiSeq 2500. A second about 7 to 12 cycle PCR used a sample-barcoded 5' primer and a J-beta primer mix. A unique molecular identifier was introduced onto each TCR beta cDNA molecule by a template-switch 5' adaptor carrying 12 random nucleotides. At least 2.5 million CDR3-containing paired-end reads were obtained from each sample. The Mint cDNA synthesis kit, primed by a TRBC-specific oligonucleotide, was used to synthesize first-strand cDNA from all RNA. All cDNA was treated with uracil-DNA glycosylase and then went through a first 18-cycle PCR with the universal primers M1SS and BC2_uni_R. Per the source publication's procedure: Each sample was normalized by randomly selecting 1 million high-quality reads, each carrying a distinct molecular identifier. Reads sharing molecular identifiers were discarded rather than binned into consensus sequences. MiTCR, run with a Q25 quality threshold and the strictest error-elimination algorithm, handled CDR3 identification, clonotype clustering and error correction. A nonparametric unseen species model with Euler transformation was used to estimate lower-bound total TCR beta diversity. The public reads were reprocessed in TCRdb via fastp at Q25 and MiXCR, keeping in-frame beta chains. Every entry covers one CDR3 protein and lists the most common genes and DNA from its rows. These V and J calls rely on TCRdb rather than the paper's analysis. The table for this sample lists about 680,000 distinct CDR3 sequences; around 48% of them were counted only once. The ten largest clones add up to under 35% of the sample.

The donors were roughly 39 Caucasian individuals from Russia, aged 6 to 90 years, who were systemically healthy. Each donor gave ten milliliters of peripheral blood, collected into EDTA-treated Vacutainer tubes. Ficoll-Paque density-gradient centrifugation was used to isolate PBMCs, with at least 6 million obtained per sample. Trizol reagent was used to extract total RNA from PBMCs, with at least 6 micrograms per sample. The percentages of naive CD45RAhigh/CD27high T cells were determined by flow cytometry on a PBMC aliquot from every donor. The receptor was derived from a woman aged 60-70 years in good health. This chain is built from TRBV4-2 and TRBJ2-5, with no reliable assignment of the D segment. Sequenced: blood. For the CDR3, the sequence is CASSQGPTDGETQYF. The nucleotide sequence reads as follows: TGTGCCAGCAGCCAAGGCCCCACGGATGGAGAGACCCAGTACTTC.